The 20 T cell receptor beta chains presented below share a single source sample, sequenced in a study of identical twins (dated by TCRdb to the mid-2010s). The method behind the library was 5' RACE. Sequencing took place on an Illumina HiSeq 2000. TCRdb reworked the public reads: Q25 trimming with fastp, MiXCR clone assembly, productive beta chains retained. Merged by CDR3 protein, the rows form single entries marked with the most common genes and DNA. The sample yields 100,000 or so distinct CDR3 sequences; 5.9% were counted once. In total, the top ten clones hold 10% to 15% of the sample. Sequencing used memory T cells sorted from blood. The intended sense of this specimen's cell subset or site label: CD45RO+ enriched T cells. The origin of the receptors is a woman aged 45-65 years in good health.

This clonotype was picked up many times. The chain has TRBV2 and TRBJ1-1, with TRBD1 as a possible D gene (6 bases). V gave up 7 bases and J gave up 6 bases, with 15 bases separating them. In germline, CDR1 is SNHLY, CDR2 FYNNEI. This CDR3 has 13 amino acids. The DNA of the CDR3 is TGTGCCAGCAAAAGGGGGGGAAGCGCTGAAGCTTTCTTT. Its protein is CASKRGGSAEAFF.

There are a few counts of this clonotype. The V call is TRBV5-1, the J call TRBJ2-5; no definite D call. Germline V gene sequence: CDR1 SGHRS, CDR2 YFSETQ. Trimming shortened V by 0 bases and J by 2 bases, and 11 bases separated the two germline ends. This CDR3 has 15 amino acids. As DNA, the CDR3 is TGCGCCAGCAGCTTGGTTGAGGTTTATCAAGAGACCCAGTACTTC. It encodes CASSLVEVYQETQYF.

This clonotype was counted at least ten times. The chain couples TRBV7-2 to TRBJ2-1; the D is unclear. Trimming stripped 5 bases from V and 9 bases from J, with 8 bases between. The CDR3 covers 11 residues. Germline V gives CDR1 SGHTA, CDR2 FQGNSA. The CDR3 sequence: CASSGLGEQFF. In nucleotides, the CDR3 is TGTGCCAGCAGCGGCCTCGGTGAGCAGTTCTTC.

This clonotype was seen a few times. V is TRBV9 and J is TRBJ2-6; TRBD2 matches at 12 bases. CDR3 length: 18 residues. Germline V CDR1 and CDR2: SGDLS, YYNGEE. V gave up 5 bases and J gave up 4 bases; unmatched junction bases: 10. The chain's CDR3 is CASSDRLAGVLGANVLTF. In DNA form, the CDR3 reads TGTGCCAGCAGTGACAGACTAGCGGGAGTGTTGGGGGCCAACGTCCTGACTTTC.

This clonotype occurred many times. The gene calls are TRBV10-2 and TRBJ2-3; 10 nucleotides match TRBD1. This CDR3 is 14 amino acids long. The germline CDR1 and CDR2 sequences are WSHSY and SAAADI. V lost 6 bases to trimming and J lost 5 bases; unmatched junction nucleotides: 5. In DNA, the CDR3 is TGCGCCAGCAGGCAAGGACAGGGGGGAGATACGCAGTATTTT. Protein: CASRQGQGGDTQYF.

The chain recombines TRBV18 with TRBJ2-3, with 10 bases fitting TRBD2. The CDR3 length is 17 residues. Germline CDR1 and CDR2: KGHSH and LQKENI. Trimming removed 2 bases from V and 2 bases from J; junction bases left unmatched: 7. CDR3 sequence (DNA): TGTGCCAGCTCACCAGAACGTCTAGCGGGAGACACAGATACGCAGTATTTT. Amino acids: CASSPERLAGDTDTQYF.

Many counts were recorded for this clonotype. This sequence joins TRBV6-1 and TRBJ1-5; D may be TRBD1 (6 bases). Germline-derived CDR1 and CDR2 are MNHNS and SASEGT. Trimming removed 3 bases at V and 0 bases at J, with 9 bases between. The CDR3 runs to 15 residues. The CDR3 reads CASSEGAYSNQPQHF. CDR3 sequence (DNA): TGTGCCAGCAGTGAGGGGGCCTATAGCAATCAGCCCCAGCATTTT.

There are many counts of this clonotype. The chain joins TRBV5-1 to TRBJ2-3; possible D gene TRBD1, 5 bases. Trimming left V 0 bases short and J 4 bases short, with 12 bases between. The CDR3 sequence is 15 residues long. The germline V gene has CDR1 SGHRS and CDR2 YFSETQ. The CDR3 loop is CASSLASQASDTQYF. In nucleotides, the CDR3 is TGCGCCAGCAGCTTGGCCTCACAGGCATCAGATACGCAGTATTTT.

There are many counts of this clonotype. The CDR3 DNA reads as TGCGCCAGCAGCCCAGCCCTCGGACAGGGTGAAGCTTTCTTT. Its protein product is CASSPALGQGEAFF. The rearrangement uses TRBV5-1 and TRBJ1-1; 8 bases fit TRBD1. The germline gives CDR1 SGHRS, CDR2 YFSETQ. Losses at the gene ends were 4 bases for V and 7 bases for J; bases not matched to a gene: 9. CDR3 size: 14 residues.

The J gene is TRBJ1-5, the V gene TRBV20-1; TRBD1 is a possible D gene (5 bases). This CDR3 comprises 14 residues. Per germline, CDR1 DFQATT and CDR2 SNEGSKA (reference sequence). The V and J ends lost 6 bases and 2 bases respectively, with 14 bases between them. CDR3 sequence: CSALTVDGNQPQHF. As DNA, the CDR3 is TGCAGTGCCCTGACAGTTGATGGCAATCAGCCCCAGCATTTT.

V gene TRBV5-1 combines with J gene TRBJ2-2, with 8 bases identical to TRBD2. CDR3 length: 12 residues. From germline, CDR1 is SGHRS and CDR2 YFSETQ. V shed 2 bases and J 11 bases; nucleotides not matched to a gene: 2. This CDR3 is CASSLAGDELFF. The CDR3 coding sequence is TGCGCCAGCAGCTTAGCGGGAGATGAGCTGTTTTTT.

This sequence joins TRBV20-1 and TRBJ2-1; 8 bases are a match to TRBD2. J lost 0 bases, V lost 2 bases, and 6 bases had no gene match. The V gene's germline CDR1 is DFQATT and CDR2 SNEGSKA (reference sequence). The length of the CDR3 is 16 residues. CDR3 protein: CSARSLAGSSYNEQFF. Here the CDR3 DNA reads TGCAGTGCTAGATCTTTAGCGGGAAGCTCCTACAATGAGCAGTTCTTC.

This clonotype was observed a few times. The rearrangement links TRBV29-1 to TRBJ2-3; no reliable D call. The germline V gene encodes CDR1 SQVTM and CDR2 ANQGSEA. The CDR3 runs to 16 residues. Between the trimmed V and J ends, which lost 2 bases and 0 bases, there was a span of 15 bases. As DNA, the CDR3 is TGCAGCGTTGAATGGAAGTCAGACGCTAGCACAGATACGCAGTATTTT. This encodes CSVEWKSDASTDTQYF.

In this sample, this clonotype turned up many times. V gene TRBV9 combines with J gene TRBJ2-3; TRBD2 is a possible D gene (6 bases). The CDR3 loop spans 14 amino acids. The V end was cut by 0 bases, the J end by 5 bases, with 10 bases between. Looked up from germline, CDR1 is SGDLS and CDR2 is YYNGEE. CDR3 protein: CASSVGRERDTQYF. In DNA, the CDR3 is TGTGCCAGCAGCGTAGGGCGGGAAAGAGATACGCAGTATTTT.

The chain has TRBV3-1 and TRBJ2-2; 14 bases align to TRBD2. Per germline, CDR1 LGHDT and CDR2 YNNKEL (reference sequence). Germline trimming cut 4 bases from V and 6 bases from J; bases unmatched to any gene: 1. The CDR3 extends over 15 amino acids. The CDR3 region has the DNA TGTGCCAGCAGCCGACTAGCGGGAGGGCCCGGGGAGCTGTTTTTT. Amino acids: CASSRLAGGPGELFF. The variable domain in full, with the rest retrieved from reference TRBV3-1 and TRBJ2-2, is DTAVSQTPKYLVTQMGNDKSIKCEQNLGHDTMYWYKQDSKKFLKIMFSYNNKELIINETVPNRFSPKSPDKAHLNLHINSLELGDSAVYFCASSRLAGGPGELFFGEGSRLTVL.

This clonotype was counted ten times or more. The chain couples TRBV6-5 to TRBJ2-1; D is unresolved. Germline loops: CDR1 MNHEY, CDR2 SVGAGI. This CDR3 has 11 amino acids. V was trimmed by 6 bases and J by 10 bases, leaving 10 bases between them. Here the CDR3 DNA reads TGTGCCAGCAGGAATGTACGCGAGCAGTTCTTC. Translated, it gives CASRNVREQFF.

This clonotype appeared a few times. The chain is built from TRBV5-1 and TRBJ2-5, with D possibly TRBD1 on 5 matching bases. V was pared by 4 bases and J by 4 bases, with 14 bases between. The CDR3 runs to 14 residues. Germline CDR1 and CDR2: SGHRS and YFSETQ. CDR3 sequence: CASSIPGLRETQYF. The CDR3 nucleotides read TGCGCCAGCAGCATCCCAGGGCTTCGAGAGACCCAGTACTTC.

This rearrangement joins TRBV5-6 to TRBJ1-3, with D perhaps matching TRBD1 (5 bases). Germline loops: CDR1 SGHDT, CDR2 YYEEEE. V was clipped by 0 bases and J by 4 bases, with 5 bases between them. The CDR3 is made up of 13 amino acids. Here the CDR3 DNA reads TGTGCCAGCAGCTTGGGACAGGGAAACACCATATATTTT. This translates into CASSLGQGNTIYF.

This clonotype has ten or more counts. Sequence at one end of the junction differs from germline and may be a read error. The chain employs TRBV7-9 and TRBJ2-1, with TRBD1 as a possible D gene (6 bases). Looked up from germline, CDR1 is SEHNR and CDR2 is FQNEAQ (reference sequence). The CDR3 is made up of 12 amino acids. CDR3 coding DNA: TGTGCCAGCAGCTTAGGGGGACAAGGGATCGACTTC. This encodes CASSLGGQGIDF.

The sample holds many counts of this clonotype. The genes are TRBV6-1 and TRBJ2-1; 10 bases line up with TRBD1. J gave up 5 bases and V 6 bases, and 1 base lay outside the gene matches. The CDR3 loop spans 13 amino acids. Germline V gene data show CDR1 as MNHNS and CDR2 as SASEGT. The CDR3 protein is CASRDRGDNEQFF. Written as DNA, the CDR3 is TGTGCCAGCAGGGACAGGGGGGACAATGAGCAGTTCTTC.